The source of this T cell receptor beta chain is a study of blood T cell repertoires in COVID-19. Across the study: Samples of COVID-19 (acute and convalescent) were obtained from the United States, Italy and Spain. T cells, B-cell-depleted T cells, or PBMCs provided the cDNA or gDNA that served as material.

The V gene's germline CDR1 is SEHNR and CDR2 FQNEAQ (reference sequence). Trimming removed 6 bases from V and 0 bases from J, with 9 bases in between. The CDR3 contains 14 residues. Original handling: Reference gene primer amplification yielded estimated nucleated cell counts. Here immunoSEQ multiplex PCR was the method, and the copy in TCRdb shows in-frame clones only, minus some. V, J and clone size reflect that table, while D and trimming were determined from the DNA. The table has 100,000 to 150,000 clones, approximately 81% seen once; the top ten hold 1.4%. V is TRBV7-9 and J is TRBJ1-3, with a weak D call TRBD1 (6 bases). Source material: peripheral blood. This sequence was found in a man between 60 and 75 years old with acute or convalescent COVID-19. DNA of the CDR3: TGTGCCAGCAGGGGGGCGAGCTCTGGAAACACCATATATTTT. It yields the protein CASRGASSGNTIYF.